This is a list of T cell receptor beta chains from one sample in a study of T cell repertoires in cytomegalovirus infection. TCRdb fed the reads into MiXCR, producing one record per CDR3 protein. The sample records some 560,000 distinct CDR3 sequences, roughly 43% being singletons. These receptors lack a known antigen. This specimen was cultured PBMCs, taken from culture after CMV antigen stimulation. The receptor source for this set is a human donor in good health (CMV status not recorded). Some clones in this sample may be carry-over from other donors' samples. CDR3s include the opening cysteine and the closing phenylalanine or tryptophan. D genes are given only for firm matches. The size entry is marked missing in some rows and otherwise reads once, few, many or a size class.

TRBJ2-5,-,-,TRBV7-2,CASSLATRPSTQYF,TGTGCCAGCAGCTTAGCGACTCGACCCTCGACCCAGTACTTC
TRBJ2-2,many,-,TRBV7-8,CASSLRPYNTGELFF,TGTGCCAGCAGCTTACGCCCGTACAACACCGGGGAGCTGTTTTTT
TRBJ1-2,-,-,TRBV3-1,CASSPTPEYGYTF,TGTGCCAGCAGCCCTACGCCGGAGTATGGCTACACCTTC
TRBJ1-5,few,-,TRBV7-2,CASSLAEVQPQHF,TGTGCCAGCAGCTTAGCTGAGGTACAGCCCCAGCATTTT
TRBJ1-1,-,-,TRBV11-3,CASTSGEGTEAFF,TGTGCCAGCACCTCTGGGGAGGGCACTGAAGCTTTCTTT
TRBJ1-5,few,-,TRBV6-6,CASSRTLGSNQPQHF,TGTGCCAGCAGCCGTACCCTGGGCAGCAATCAGCCCCAGCATTTT
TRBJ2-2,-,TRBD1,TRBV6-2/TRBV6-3,CASSYQRQGEDTGELFF,TGTGCCAGCAGTTATCAGAGACAGGGGGAGGACACCGGGGAGCTGTTTTTT
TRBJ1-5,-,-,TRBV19,CASSPGTLSNQPQHF,TGTGCCAGTAGCCCAGGGACACTTAGCAATCAGCCCCAGCATTTT
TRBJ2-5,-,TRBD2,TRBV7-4,CASSPGLAETQYF,TGTGCCAGCAGCCCGGGACTAGCGGAGACCCAGTACTTC
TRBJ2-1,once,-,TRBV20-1,CSARASRGGYNEQFF,TGCAGTGCTCGGGCCTCGAGGGGGGGCTACAATGAGCAGTTCTTC
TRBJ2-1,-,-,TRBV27,CASRQWGLYNEQFF,TGTGCCAGCAGACAGTGGGGGCTCTACAATGAGCAGTTCTTC
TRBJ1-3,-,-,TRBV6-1,CASSEFQGSSGNTIYF,TGTGCCAGCAGTGAATTTCAGGGCTCCTCTGGAAACACCATATATTTT
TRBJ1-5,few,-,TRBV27,CASGNQPQHF,TGTGCCAGCGGGAATCAGCCCCAGCATTTT
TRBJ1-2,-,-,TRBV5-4,CASSQAGWNYGYTF,TGTGCCAGCAGCCAAGCAGGGTGGAACTATGGCTACACCTTC
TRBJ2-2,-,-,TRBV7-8,CASSLVLRGNTGELFF,TGTGCCAGCAGCTTAGTTTTGAGAGGGAACACCGGGGAGCTGTTTTTT